There are many counts of the clone carrying this T cell receptor beta chain. Its antigen remains unknown. The CDR3 loop spans 13 amino acids. CDR1 and CDR2 from the germline V gene are SGHDT and YYEEEE. Trimming left V 3 bases short and J 7 bases short, with 11 bases between. Original analysis: The study's classifier, a distant-metastasis tool for papillary thyroid cancer, was built using CDR3 differences across clinicopathological groups. TCRdb reanalyzed the PCR reads via MiXCR. TCRdb, not the authors, supplied the V and J calls. The sample contains 15,000 or so clones, 31% of which appear only once. Treatment of any kind had been given to no patient before thyroid surgery. The data originate from a study of metastatic and nonmetastatic thyroid tumors. About the study: Thyroid patients, malignant and benign, had repertoires compared across blood and tumor or nodule tissue.

Study-wide results and caveats: Across blood and tumor, TCR beta diversity in malignant thyroid tumors was reportedly significantly higher than in benign nodules.

This receptor was identified in a female donor with papillary thyroid cancer or a benign thyroid nodule (not recorded which). Some clones in this sample may be carry-over from other donors' samples. V gene TRBV5-6 combines with J gene TRBJ1-5, with D hard to call. Sequencing used blood. Written as DNA, the CDR3 is TGTGCCAGCAGCTCGGGAGTGGGACAGCCCCAGCATTTT. Protein: CASSSGVGQPQHF.